This T cell receptor (beta chain) stems from a study of radiotherapy plus CTLA-4 blockade in lung cancer. On this clone itself: Its antigen is unidentified.

Repertoires were generated with immunoSEQ multiplex PCR, while TCRdb's copy carries only in-frame clones and drops some. The table includes some 110,000 clones, over 75% detected once. Broader study findings: Response, reportedly, was best predicted by interferon-beta along with early blood T cell clone dynamics.

The CDR3 is made up of 14 amino acids. Deletions cut 6 bases from V and 7 bases from J, with 15 bases between. The V gene's germline CDR1 is SNHLY and CDR2 FYNNEI. The V gene is TRBV2, the J gene TRBJ2-2; TRBD1 is a possible D gene (6 bases). This sequence was found in a human donor with non-small cell lung cancer that progressed on radiotherapy plus ipilimumab. Some clones in this sample may be carry-over from other donors' samples. Sample: peripheral blood, taken from a patient treated with radiotherapy plus ipilimumab. CDR3 nucleotide sequence: TGTGCCAGCAGCAAACCCCGGACAGTCGGGGAGCTGTTTTTT. Residues: CASSKPRTVGELFF.